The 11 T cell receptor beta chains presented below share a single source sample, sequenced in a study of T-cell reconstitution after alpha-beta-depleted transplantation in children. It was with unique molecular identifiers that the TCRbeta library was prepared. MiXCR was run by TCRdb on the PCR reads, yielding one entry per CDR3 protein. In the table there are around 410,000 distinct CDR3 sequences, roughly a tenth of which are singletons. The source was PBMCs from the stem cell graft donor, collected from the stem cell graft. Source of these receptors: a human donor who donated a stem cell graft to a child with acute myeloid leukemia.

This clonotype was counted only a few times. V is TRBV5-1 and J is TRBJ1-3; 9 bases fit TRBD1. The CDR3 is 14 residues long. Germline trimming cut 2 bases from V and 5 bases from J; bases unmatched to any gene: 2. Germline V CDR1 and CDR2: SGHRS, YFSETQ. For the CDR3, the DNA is TGCGCCAGCAGCTTCGGACAGGGGAGAAACACCATATATTTT. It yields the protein CASSFGQGRNTIYF.

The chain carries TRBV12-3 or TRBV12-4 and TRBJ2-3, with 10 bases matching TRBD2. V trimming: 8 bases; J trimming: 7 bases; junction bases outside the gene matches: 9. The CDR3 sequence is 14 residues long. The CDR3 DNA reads TGTGCCAGCGGCTCAGCGGGGGGGCTAAATACGCAGTATTTT. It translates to CASGSAGGLNTQYF.

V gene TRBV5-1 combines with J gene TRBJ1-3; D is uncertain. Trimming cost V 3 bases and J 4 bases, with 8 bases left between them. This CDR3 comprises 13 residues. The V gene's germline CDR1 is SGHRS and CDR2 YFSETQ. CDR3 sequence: CASSSEIGNTIYF. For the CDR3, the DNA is TGCGCCAGCAGCTCCGAAATCGGAAACACCATATATTTT. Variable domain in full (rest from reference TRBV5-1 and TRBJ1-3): KAGVTQTPRYLIKTRGQQVTLSCSPISGHRSVSWYQQTPGQGLQFLFEYFSETQRNKGNFPGRFSGRQFSNSRSEMNVSTLELGDSALYLCASSSEIGNTIYFGEGSWLTVV.

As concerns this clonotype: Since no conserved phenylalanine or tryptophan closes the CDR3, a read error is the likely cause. The CDR3 sequence is CASSLGTSGHGELFL. The DNA for the CDR3 is TGTGCCAGCAGCTTAGGAACTAGCGGGCACGGGGAGCTGTTTTTG. The gene calls are TRBV11-3 and TRBJ2-2; 9 positions match TRBD2. The germline gives CDR1 SGHNT, CDR2 YENEEA. Trimming took 1 base from V and 7 from J; bases not matched to a gene: 4. The CDR3 contains 15 residues.

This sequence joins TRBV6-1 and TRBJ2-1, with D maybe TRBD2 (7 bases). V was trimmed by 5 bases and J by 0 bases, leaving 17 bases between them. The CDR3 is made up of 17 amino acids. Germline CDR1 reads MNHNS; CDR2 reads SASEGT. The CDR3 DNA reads TGTGCCAGCAGTAGAGGGGGAGGGGAAAGCTCCTACAATGAGCAGTTCTTC. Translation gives CASSRGGGESSYNEQFF.

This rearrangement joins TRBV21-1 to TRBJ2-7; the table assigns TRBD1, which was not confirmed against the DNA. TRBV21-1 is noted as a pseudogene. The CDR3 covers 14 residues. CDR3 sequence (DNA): TGTGCCAGCAGCAGCTGCAGGGGGCGGTACGAGCAGTACGTC. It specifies CASSSCRGRYEQYV.

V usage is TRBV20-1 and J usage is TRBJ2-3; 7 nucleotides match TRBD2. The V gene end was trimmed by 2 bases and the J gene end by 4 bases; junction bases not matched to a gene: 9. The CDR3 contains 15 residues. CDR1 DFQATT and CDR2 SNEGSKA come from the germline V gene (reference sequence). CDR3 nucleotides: TGCAGTGCTAGATCCGTGACTAGCCGGTCAGATACGCAGTATTTT. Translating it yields CSARSVTSRSDTQYF.

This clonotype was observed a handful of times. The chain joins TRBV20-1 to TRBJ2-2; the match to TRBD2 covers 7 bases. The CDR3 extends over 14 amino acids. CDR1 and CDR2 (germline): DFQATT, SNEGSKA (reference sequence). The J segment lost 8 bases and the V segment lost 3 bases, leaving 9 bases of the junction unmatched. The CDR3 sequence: CSARRAGDHGELFF. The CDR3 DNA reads TGCAGTGCTAGGAGGGCGGGAGATCATGGGGAGCTGTTTTTT.

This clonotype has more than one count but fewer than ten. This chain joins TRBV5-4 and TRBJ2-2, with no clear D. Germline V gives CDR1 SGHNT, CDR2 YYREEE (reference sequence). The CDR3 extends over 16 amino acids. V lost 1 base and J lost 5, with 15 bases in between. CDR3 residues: CASSLNGPTGTGELFF. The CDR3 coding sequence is TGTGCCAGCAGCTTGAATGGACCCACTGGGACCGGGGAGCTGTTTTTT.

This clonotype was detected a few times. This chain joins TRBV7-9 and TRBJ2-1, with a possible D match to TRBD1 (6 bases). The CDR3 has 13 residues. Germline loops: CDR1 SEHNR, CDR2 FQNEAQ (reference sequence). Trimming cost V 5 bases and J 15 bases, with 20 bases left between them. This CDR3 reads CASSTAGTHVSFF. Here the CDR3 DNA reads TGTGCCAGCAGCACCGCCGGGACACACGTATCGTTCTTC.

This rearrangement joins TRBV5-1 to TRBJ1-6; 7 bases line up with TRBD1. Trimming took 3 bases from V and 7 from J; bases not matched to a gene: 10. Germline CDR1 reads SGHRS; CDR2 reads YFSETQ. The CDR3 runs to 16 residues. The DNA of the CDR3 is TGCGCCAGCAGCTGGACTCCGGGACAGCTAAATTCACCCCTCCACTTT. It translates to CASSWTPGQLNSPLHF.